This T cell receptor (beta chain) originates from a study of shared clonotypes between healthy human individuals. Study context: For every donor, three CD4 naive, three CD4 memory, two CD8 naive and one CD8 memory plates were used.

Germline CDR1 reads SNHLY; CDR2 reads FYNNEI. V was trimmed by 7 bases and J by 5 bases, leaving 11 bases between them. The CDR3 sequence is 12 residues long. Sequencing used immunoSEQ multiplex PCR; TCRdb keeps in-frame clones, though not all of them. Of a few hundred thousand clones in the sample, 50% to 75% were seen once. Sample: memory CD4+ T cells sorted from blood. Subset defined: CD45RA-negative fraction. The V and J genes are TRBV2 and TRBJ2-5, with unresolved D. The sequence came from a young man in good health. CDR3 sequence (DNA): TGTGCCAGCAAGACGGAGACGGAGACCCAGTACTTC. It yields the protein CASKTETETQYF.